A single sample gave rise to the 20 T cell receptor beta chains below, sequenced in a study of CD8 T cells in ankylosing spondylitis. Study outcomes and limitations: Typical of ankylosing spondylitis blood, it appeared, was a TCR beta motif of under 10 highly homologous variants.

What these receptors recognize is not known. TCRdb called the 5' RACE reads again in MiXCR, with one record for every CDR3 protein. The table includes approximately 500,000 distinct CDR3 sequences, more than 9.5% detected once. Sequencing was carried out using blood, either unsorted or a sorted T cell fraction (not recorded which). Source of these receptors: a male donor with ankylosing spondylitis.

This clonotype was seen more than once but under ten times. CDR3 DNA: TGTGCCTCCAAAGTAGCGGGTCCTGCGAACACCGGGGAGCTGTTTTTT. Amino acids: CASKVAGPANTGELFF. This rearrangement joins TRBV30 to TRBJ2-2; 7 bases align to TRBD2. With 7 bases clipped from V and 0 bases from J, the junction kept 11 bases outside the gene matches. Germline values: CDR1 GTSNPN, CDR2 SVGIG (reference sequence). This CDR3 is 16 amino acids long.

This clonotype was recorded at least ten times. The CDR3 DNA reads as TGTGCCAGCAGCCCAACCGCAAACACCGGGGAGCTGTTTTTT. Its protein product is CASSPTANTGELFF. V usage is TRBV11-3 and J usage is TRBJ2-2; D unclear. This CDR3 has 14 residues. With 5 bases removed from V and 2 bases from J, the gap between germline ends came to 9 bases. Germline V CDR1 and CDR2: SGHNT, YENEEA. Filled out from reference TRBV11-3 and TRBJ2-2, the complete variable domain reads EAGVVQSPRYKIIEKKQPVAFWCNPISGHNTLYWYLQNLGQGPELLIRYENEEAVDDSQLPKDRFSAERLKGVDSTLKIQPAELGDSAVYLCASSPTANTGELFFGEGSRLTVL.

This clonotype was detected only a few times. The rearrangement joins TRBV9 to TRBJ2-2; D remains ambiguous. V shed 0 bases and J shed 8 bases, with 17 bases lying between them. CDR1 and CDR2 (germline): SGDLS, YYNGEE. CDR3 length: 16 residues. The CDR3: CASSVEASRWGGELFF. For the CDR3, the DNA is TGTGCCAGCAGCGTAGAGGCCTCCCGGTGGGGTGGGGAGCTGTTTTTT.

This chain joins TRBV5-1 and TRBJ2-2; D is possibly TRBD1 or TRBD2 (5 bases each). This CDR3 contains 16 residues. The germline V gene encodes CDR1 SGHRS and CDR2 YFSETQ. V was shortened by 4 bases and J by 5 bases, with 18 bases between the two germline ends. The CDR3 protein is CASSLDGAPGTGELFF. Written as DNA, the CDR3 is TGCGCCAGCAGCCTGGACGGGGCGCCCGGGACCGGGGAGCTGTTTTTT.

This clonotype showed up many times. The V and J genes are TRBV12-3 or TRBV12-4 and TRBJ2-2; D not resolved. Trimming shortened V by 6 bases and J by 6 bases, and 11 bases separated the two germline ends. The CDR3 consists of 13 residues. The CDR3 nucleotides read TGTGCCAGCAGCGATGGGTACTCCGGGGAGCTGTTTTTT. As protein: CASSDGYSGELFF.

This clonotype was seen more than once but under ten times. V gene TRBV20-1 combines with J gene TRBJ1-1; a possible D gene is TRBD1 (6 bases). CDR3 length: 14 amino acids. V was shortened by 3 bases and J by 7 bases, with 18 bases between the two germline ends. CDR1 DFQATT and CDR2 SNEGSKA come from the germline V gene (reference sequence). The chain's CDR3 is CSASPLTGSSEAFF. The CDR3 nucleotides are TGCAGTGCTAGCCCCCTAACAGGGTCTAGTGAAGCTTTCTTT.

The chain is built from TRBV10-3 and TRBJ2-5; tentatively, D is TRBD2 (5 bases). The CDR3 totals 13 residues. Germline values: CDR1 ENHRY, CDR2 SYGVKD. V was pared by 6 bases and J by 5 bases, with 13 bases between. CDR3 in DNA: TGTGCCATCAGCGTGAGGGCCGAGGAGACCCAGTACTTC. Protein product: CAISVRAEETQYF.

Only a few counts were recorded for this clonotype. The chain uses TRBV4-1 and TRBJ1-5; the match to TRBD1 covers 10 bases. The CDR3 sequence is 13 residues long. With 3 bases clipped from V and 9 bases from J, the junction kept 2 bases outside the gene matches. The germline V gene encodes CDR1 MGHRA and CDR2 YSYEKL. CDR3 sequence: CASSQGQGLPQHF. DNA of the CDR3: TGCGCCAGCAGCCAGGGACAGGGGCTGCCCCAGCATTTT.

The chain uses TRBV2 and TRBJ2-1; D not certain. Germline lookup yields CDR1 SNHLY and CDR2 FYNNEI. The V end lost 8 bases, the J end lost 8 bases, and 13 bases lay between the germline ends. CDR3 length: 12 amino acids. As DNA, the CDR3 is TGTGCCAGCGGGGAAAAGGGTTATGAGCAGTTCTTC. It codes for CASGEKGYEQFF.

The V gene is TRBV7-9, the J gene TRBJ2-5; 15 bases are shared with TRBD2. J gave up 4 bases and V 4 bases, and 7 bases lay outside the gene matches. The CDR3 length is 17 residues. The germline gives CDR1 SEHNR, CDR2 FQNEAQ (reference sequence). CDR3 protein: CASSSTGTSGRRETQYF. The CDR3 DNA sequence: TGTGCCAGCAGCTCCACAGGGACTAGCGGGAGGCGAGAGACCCAGTACTTC.

This sequence joins TRBV20-1 and TRBJ1-1; TRBD1 agrees at 8 bases. This CDR3 has 14 residues. Looked up from germline, CDR1 is DFQATT and CDR2 is SNEGSKA (reference sequence). CDR3 region: CSPLRDRQNTEAFF. CDR3 nucleotides: TGCAGCCCTCTCCGGGACAGGCAGAACACTGAAGCTTTCTTT.

The chain employs TRBV24-1 and TRBJ2-5, with 10 positions matching TRBD2. The CDR3 is 15 amino acids. In germline, CDR1 is KGHDR, CDR2 SFDVKD. V shed 4 bases, J shed 6 bases, and the junction held 7 bases outside the gene matches. The CDR3 region is CATSDRRTSGQTQYF. For the CDR3, the DNA is TGTGCCACCAGTGACCGCCGGACTAGCGGACAGACCCAGTACTTC.

The chain uses TRBV12-5 and TRBJ2-1; no clear D. Per the germline V gene, CDR1 is LGHNT and CDR2 is FRNRAP. This CDR3 spans 13 amino acids. V was cut by 3 bases and J by 7 bases, with 10 bases left in between. The CDR3 is CASGFGRKNEQFF. CDR3 bases: TGTGCTAGTGGTTTCGGTAGAAAGAATGAGCAGTTCTTC.

This clonotype was counted a few times. The V and J genes are TRBV3-1 and TRBJ2-1, with 7 nucleotides matching TRBD2. Germline V gives CDR1 LGHDT, CDR2 YNNKEL (reference sequence). The V segment lost 1 base and the J segment 13 bases; nucleotides outside the gene matches: 4. This CDR3 region has 12 residues. CDR3 loop: CASSQVRDYQFF. CDR3 in DNA: TGTGCCAGCAGCCAAGTCCGGGACTATCAGTTCTTC.

Only a few counts were recorded for this clonotype. The V and J genes are TRBV3-1 and TRBJ2-5; no reliable D call. In germline, CDR1 is LGHDT, CDR2 YNNKEL (reference sequence). The V and J ends lost 0 bases and 1 base respectively, with 12 bases between them. The CDR3 has 16 amino acids. The CDR3 spells CASSQEVRAIQETQYF. The CDR3 region has the DNA TGTGCCAGCAGCCAAGAGGTCCGGGCTATCCAAGAGACCCAGTACTTC.

The V gene is TRBV10-3, the J gene TRBJ1-5; 7 bases fit TRBD1. CDR3 size: 13 residues. The ends lost 6 bases at V and 6 bases at J; junction bases unmatched: 5. Per germline, CDR1 ENHRY and CDR2 SYGVKD. This CDR3 is CAISGQDGQPQHF. CDR3 nucleotide sequence: TGTGCCATCAGCGGACAGGACGGTCAGCCCCAGCATTTT.

This clonotype was seen at least ten times. The chain couples TRBV10-3 to TRBJ2-5; D might be TRBD2 (6 bases). Trimming took off 0 bases at V and 2 bases at J, with 16 bases between the two ends. The CDR3 is 17 amino acids. From germline, CDR1 is ENHRY and CDR2 SYGVKD. For the CDR3, the DNA is TGTGCCATCAGTGAGTCGACCGGGAGCACCTCACAAGAGACCCAGTACTTC. Translated: CAISESTGSTSQETQYF.

The rearrangement uses TRBV7-2 and TRBJ1-4; 7 bases are a match to TRBD1. Germline lookup yields CDR1 SGHTA and CDR2 FQGNSA. V lost 6 bases to trimming and J lost 2 bases; unmatched junction nucleotides: 6. The CDR3 covers 15 residues. CDR3 bases: TGTGCCAGCAGTTTACAGGGGAGCACTAATGAAAAACTGTTTTTT. Translated: CASSLQGSTNEKLFF. The variable domain in full, with the rest retrieved from reference TRBV7-2 and TRBJ1-4, is GAGVSQSPSNKVTEKGKDVELRCDPISGHTALYWYRQSLGQGLEFLIYFQGNSAPDKSGLPSDRFSAERTGGSVSTLTIQRTQQEDSAVYLCASSLQGSTNEKLFFGSGTQLSVL.

This clonotype was picked up a small number of times. This chain links TRBV3-1 with TRBJ1-2, with a weak D call TRBD1 (6 bases). The V end lost 4 bases, the J end lost 5 bases, and 11 bases lay between the germline ends. CDR1 is LGHDT and CDR2 is YNNKEL in the germline V gene (reference sequence). The CDR3 sequence is 13 residues long. CDR3 nucleotides: TGTGCCAGCAGCCTTGACAGGAAATATGGCTACACCTTC. Amino acid sequence: CASSLDRKYGYTF.

In its sample, this clonotype was seen many times. This chain links TRBV20-1 with TRBJ2-2; D unclear. V lost 2 bases, J lost 5 bases, and 15 bases lay in between. Germline CDR1 DFQATT, CDR2 SNEGSKA (reference sequence). The CDR3 runs to 15 residues. CDR3 DNA sequence: TGCAGTGCTAGAAGTGGGCCTCCCGGGACCGGGGAGCTGTTTTTT. Translation: CSARSGPPGTGELFF.